This T cell receptor (beta chain) originates from a study of vaccination and CD4 T cells after COVID-19. Study-wide context: Four females and six males made up the convalescents, two of whom were Hispanic. Typically, post-vaccine samples were obtained a median roughly 70 days after dose two, within a range of 14 to 241. Study outcomes and limitations: For convalescent patients, a median 86.3% of reactive clones surfaced exclusively after vaccination. The median number of SARS-CoV-2-reactive clonotypes increased from roughly 21 to 40, a change that did not reach significance.

CD4+ T cells that had been cultured provided DNA sequenced with the Oncomine TCR Beta short-read assay. TCRdb ran MiXCR on the PCR reads and lists one entry per CDR3 protein. The data contain some 17,000 distinct CDR3 sequences, 35% to 45% of them singletons. The CDR3 is 12 residues long. The ends were cut back, 0 bases at V and 7 bases at J, with 4 bases in the middle. The V gene's germline CDR1 is KGHSH and CDR2 LQKENI. Comments on this clonotype: Its antigen is undetermined.

Described treatment: roughly ten-day PBMC culture with coronavirus spike peptide pools or control peptides (ViraFEST assay). Specimen: CD4+ T cells from blood, cultured in vitro. This clonotype was sampled from a human donor who had recovered from COVID-19. This rearrangement joins TRBV18 to TRBJ2-1; D remains unclear. CDR3 sequence: CASSPPTNEQFF. The CDR3 nucleotides are TGTGCCAGCTCACCACCCACAAATGAGCAGTTCTTC.